One sample yielded the 23 T cell receptor beta chains listed below, sequenced in a study of CD8 T cells in Susac syndrome. RNA amounts of roughly 0.5 to 1 ug underwent reverse transcription with random hexamers. TCRdb passed the immunoSEQ multiplex PCR reads through MiXCR, listing each CDR3 protein once. In the table there are 140,000 to 150,000 distinct CDR3 sequences, 94% of which are singletons. The specimen was CD4+ T cells from PBMCs. All receptors come from a human donor in good health.

The chain recombines TRBV11-2 with TRBJ2-7, with TRBD2 as a possible D gene (6 bases). The CDR3 runs to 15 residues. V gave up 4 bases and J gave up 4 bases, with 17 bases separating them. Germline loops: CDR1 SGHAT, CDR2 FQNNGV. The CDR3 bases are TGTGCCAGCAGCTCTACCCGACTAGTCTTATACGAGCAGTACTTC. Translated, it gives CASSSTRLVLYEQYF. The entire variable domain, with the rest obtained from reference TRBV11-2 and TRBJ2-7, is as follows: EAGVAQSPRYKIIEKRQSVAFWCNPISGHATLYWYQQILGQGPKLLIQFQNNGVVDDSQLPKDRFSAERLKGVDSTLKIQPAKLEDSAVYLCASSSTRLVLYEQYFGPGTRLTVT.

The chain has TRBV4-1 and TRBJ1-2; weak D call: TRBD1 (5 bases). The V and J ends lost 5 bases and 6 bases respectively, with 19 bases between them. This CDR3 is built from 15 residues. CDR1 and CDR2 from the germline V gene are MGHRA and YSYEKL. Here the CDR3 reads CASSARIQGSNGYTF. The CDR3 DNA follows: TGCGCCAGCAGCGCTAGAATCCAGGGAAGCAATGGCTACACCTTC.

This sequence joins TRBV20-1 and TRBJ2-1, with TRBD2 matching over 10 bases. V lost 6 bases to trimming and J lost 13 bases; unmatched junction nucleotides: 12. The CDR3 contains 13 residues. CDR1 and CDR2 from the germline V gene are DFQATT and SNEGSKA (reference sequence). This chain's CDR3 is CSAPHLAGEGQFF. Written as DNA, the CDR3 is TGCAGTGCCCCGCATCTAGCGGGAGAAGGACAGTTCTTC.

CDR3 residues: CASRRLGPDEQYF. The CDR3 nucleotides read TGTGCCAGCAGAAGGCTGGGACCGGACGAGCAGTACTTC. The genes are TRBV2 and TRBJ2-7; D may correspond to TRBD1 or TRBD2 (5 bases each). The V end lost 6 bases, the J end lost 5 bases, and 14 bases lay between the germline ends. The CDR3 has 13 residues. From germline, CDR1 is SNHLY and CDR2 FYNNEI.

The chain has TRBV13 and TRBJ2-5, with TRBD1 matching 7 bases. CDR3 length: 15 residues. Germline V gives CDR1 PRHDT, CDR2 FYEKMQ (reference sequence). V trimming: 4 bases; J trimming: 5 bases; junction bases outside the gene matches: 10. CDR3 in amino acids: CASSSRQGRGETQYF. The CDR3 region has the DNA TGTGCCAGCAGCTCAAGACAGGGCAGAGGGGAGACCCAGTACTTC.

This chain joins TRBV7-3 and TRBJ2-7; perhaps TRBD1 as D (5 bases). The CDR3 consists of 14 residues. Germline V gene lookup returns CDR1 SGHTA and CDR2 FQGTGA. The ends were cut back, 5 bases at V and 2 bases at J, with 13 bases in the middle. DNA of the CDR3: TGTGCCAGCAGCGTGGGTCCAGGGCCCTACGAGCAGTACTTC. Its protein product is CASSVGPGPYEQYF.

The chain links TRBV9 to TRBJ2-5; the D gene is possibly TRBD1 (6 bases). The CDR3 has 14 amino acids. CDR1 SGDLS and CDR2 YYNGEE come from the germline V gene. V was shortened by 2 bases and J by 1 base, with 9 bases between the two germline ends. The CDR3 region is CASSVQGIQETQYF. The CDR3 bases are TGTGCCAGCAGCGTTCAGGGGATCCAAGAGACCCAGTACTTC.

This chain connects TRBV29-1 to TRBJ2-1, with TRBD2 matching 9 bases. Germline V gene sequence: CDR1 SQVTM, CDR2 ANQGSEA. V shed 7 bases, J shed 10 bases, and the junction held 11 bases outside the gene matches. The CDR3 length is 13 residues. CDR3 protein: CSGSGTSRMEQFF. The CDR3, as DNA: TGCAGCGGGTCCGGGACTAGCAGGATGGAGCAGTTCTTC.

The rearrangement uses TRBV5-8 and TRBJ1-1, with 10 bases fitting TRBD1. With 6 bases clipped from V and 3 bases from J, the junction kept 8 bases outside the gene matches. The CDR3 is 15 amino acids. Germline CDR1 is SGHTS and CDR2 is YDEGEE. DNA of the CDR3: TGTGCCAGCACCCCAGGGACAGGGGCGGACACTGAAGCTTTCTTT. Protein: CASTPGTGADTEAFF.

The J gene is TRBJ2-1, the V gene TRBV30; TRBD2 aligns across 8 bases. This CDR3 comprises 14 residues. The trim removed 3 bases at V and 6 bases at J, leaving 7 bases unmatched. Germline CDR1 reads GTSNPN; CDR2 reads SVGIG (reference sequence). CDR3 amino acids: CAWRSGRGANEQFF. The CDR3 coding sequence is TGTGCCTGGAGAAGCGGGAGAGGGGCCAATGAGCAGTTCTTC.

Worth noting for this clonotype: At one boundary the junction diverges from the germline segment, which might be a read error. The rearrangement uses TRBV7-8 and TRBJ2-1; D gene uncertain. The CDR3 has 14 amino acids. Germline V lookup: CDR1 SGHVS, CDR2 FQNEAQ. This CDR3 is CASSLSGSNNEQFF. The CDR3 DNA reads as TGTGCCAGCAGCTTAAGTGGCTCCAACAATGAGCAGTTCTTC. Together with reference TRBV7-8 and TRBJ2-1, the CDR3 gives the full variable domain: GAGVSQSPRYKVAKRGQDVALRCDPISGHVSLFWYQQALGQGPEFLTYFQNEAQLDKSGLPSDRFFAERPEGSVSTLKIQRTQQEDSAVYLCASSLSGSNNEQFFGPGTRLTVL.

The V call is TRBV3-1, the J call TRBJ2-1, with 9 bases matching TRBD2. Trimming cost V 4 bases and J 9 bases; bases outside gene matches: 4. Germline CDR1 LGHDT, CDR2 YNNKEL (reference sequence). CDR3 length: 13 residues. This CDR3 is CASSPPTSGEQFF. The CDR3 nucleotides are TGTGCCAGCAGCCCCCCGACTAGCGGTGAGCAGTTCTTC.

The chain joins TRBV5-1 to TRBJ1-2; D may be TRBD1 (5 bases). The CDR3 sequence is 13 residues long. V was shortened by 3 bases and J by 5 bases, with 11 bases between the two germline ends. Germline assignment: CDR1 SGHRS and CDR2 YFSETQ. In DNA form, the CDR3 reads TGCGCCAGCAGCTGGGACGAAGGATATGGCTACACCTTC. Its protein is CASSWDEGYGYTF.

V usage is TRBV30 and J usage is TRBJ1-5, with a tentative D call TRBD1 (6 bases). The CDR3 length is 13 residues. Trimming took 2 bases from V and 6 from J, leaving 11 bases between them. The V gene's germline CDR1 is GTSNPN and CDR2 SVGIG (reference sequence). CDR3: CAWSQGMGQPQHF. DNA for the CDR3: TGTGCCTGGAGTCAGGGGATGGGTCAGCCCCAGCATTTT. The whole variable domain, remainder taken from reference TRBV30 and TRBJ1-5, is SQTIHQWPATLVQPVGSPLSLECTVEGTSNPNLYWYRQAAGRGLQLLFYSVGIGQISSEVPQNLSASRPQDRQFILSSKKLLLSDSGFYLCAWSQGMGQPQHFGDGTRLSIL.

In this sample, this clonotype turned up once. V usage is TRBV7-2 and J usage is TRBJ1-1; D not certain. Per germline, CDR1 SGHTA and CDR2 FQGNSA. The length of the CDR3 is 13 residues. The V end was cut by 4 bases, the J end by 0 bases, with 6 bases between. The CDR3 region is CASSSRMNTEAFF. The CDR3 nucleotides read TGTGCCAGCAGCTCACGAATGAACACTGAAGCTTTCTTT. Combining the CDR3 with reference TRBV7-2 and TRBJ1-1 gives the whole variable domain GAGVSQSPSNKVTEKGKDVELRCDPISGHTALYWYRQSLGQGLEFLIYFQGNSAPDKSGLPSDRFSAERTGGSVSTLTIQRTQQEDSAVYLCASSSRMNTEAFFGQGTRLTVV.

The chain uses TRBV5-1 and TRBJ1-2; D perhaps matches TRBD1 (5 bases). The germline V gene has CDR1 SGHRS and CDR2 YFSETQ. The CDR3 covers 14 residues. The ends were cut back, 0 bases at V and 8 bases at J, with 14 bases in the middle. This CDR3 is CASSLVPRGGGYTF. CDR3 bases: TGCGCCAGCAGCTTGGTCCCCCGGGGGGGAGGCTACACCTTC. Together with reference TRBV5-1 and TRBJ1-2, the CDR3 gives the full variable domain: KAGVTQTPRYLIKTRGQQVTLSCSPISGHRSVSWYQQTPGQGLQFLFEYFSETQRNKGNFPGRFSGRQFSNSRSEMNVSTLELGDSALYLCASSLVPRGGGYTFGSGTRLTVV.

This rearrangement joins TRBV12-3 or TRBV12-4 to TRBJ1-1, with a tentative D call TRBD1 (6 bases). The CDR3 extends over 13 amino acids. V lost 5 bases and J 7 bases, leaving 14 bases between the germline ends. The CDR3 DNA is TGTGCCAGCAGTCCGAGGGGGGGCTTTGAAGCTTTCTTT. Amino acid sequence: CASSPRGGFEAFF.

This chain uses TRBV10-2 with TRBJ2-3, with 11 bases aligning to TRBD2. The CDR3 extends over 17 amino acids. The J segment lost 2 bases and the V segment lost 7 bases, leaving 11 bases of the junction unmatched. CDR1 is WSHSY and CDR2 is SAAADI in the germline V gene. CDR3 DNA sequence: TGCGCCAGCACCCGACAGGGGGGACTAGCGGCCACAGATACGCAGTATTTT. Amino acid sequence: CASTRQGGLAATDTQYF.

The chain has TRBV12-3 or TRBV12-4 and TRBJ2-2; D may be TRBD2 (6 bases). There are 15 residues in the CDR3. Trimming cost V 1 base and J 3 bases, with 9 bases left between them. CDR3 sequence reads: CASSLVLADTGELFF. The CDR3 DNA reads TGTGCCAGCAGTTTAGTACTAGCCGACACCGGGGAGCTGTTTTTT.

This sequence joins TRBV18 and TRBJ1-1; TRBD1 aligns across 7 bases. J was trimmed by 0 bases and V by 2 bases; bases with no gene match: 9. The CDR3 runs to 17 residues. CDR1 and CDR2 (germline): KGHSH, LQKENI. The CDR3 protein is CASSPLVQGSMNTEAFF. The CDR3 DNA reads TGTGCCAGCTCACCATTAGTACAGGGGAGTATGAACACTGAAGCTTTCTTT.

The genes are TRBV19 and TRBJ2-6, with D uncertain. Germline V CDR1 and CDR2: LNHDA, SQIVND (reference sequence). Deletions cut 6 bases from V and 0 bases from J, with 9 bases between. This CDR3 region has 15 residues. The CDR3 region is CASRHLSSGANVLTF. The CDR3 nucleotides read TGTGCCAGTAGGCACCTCTCCTCTGGGGCCAACGTCCTGACTTTC.

This clonotype was recorded a few times. The rearrangement uses TRBV7-9 and TRBJ2-5; D possibly corresponds to TRBD2 (6 bases). Trimming shortened V by 11 bases and J by 3 bases, and 10 bases separated the two germline ends. This CDR3 region has 11 residues. Germline CDR1 is SEHNR and CDR2 is FQNEAQ (reference sequence). CDR3 DNA sequence: TGTGCCTCGACTAGTAAAGAGACCCAGTACTTC. It encodes CASTSKETQYF.

V usage is TRBV30 and J usage is TRBJ1-2, with D tentatively TRBD1 (5 bases). Looked up from germline, CDR1 is GTSNPN and CDR2 is SVGIG (reference sequence). With 8 bases removed from V and 8 bases from J, the gap between germline ends came to 21 bases. The CDR3 spans 13 residues. The CDR3 protein is CALQPSRVGGYTF. The CDR3, as DNA: TGTGCCCTTCAACCTTCCAGGGTAGGCGGCTACACCTTC. The full variable domain, completed using reference TRBV30 and TRBJ1-2, is SQTIHQWPATLVQPVGSPLSLECTVEGTSNPNLYWYRQAAGRGLQLLFYSVGIGQISSEVPQNLSASRPQDRQFILSSKKLLLSDSGFYLCALQPSRVGGYTFGSGTRLTVV.